The subject of this entry is one T cell receptor (beta chain). This clonotype appeared a few times. Its recognized antigen is unknown. A clone one base away is much larger, so this may be a read error. Donors were 30 to 45 systemically healthy Caucasian individuals from Russia aged roughly 6 to 95 years. Approximately 11 milliliters of peripheral blood were drawn from each donor into EDTA-treated Vacutainer tubes. PBMCs were isolated by Ficoll-Paque density-gradient centrifugation, with at least 6 million obtained per sample. Trizol reagent was used to extract total RNA from PBMCs, with at least 5.5 micrograms per sample. The percentages of naive CD45RAhigh/CD27high T cells were determined by flow cytometry on a PBMC aliquot from every donor. This entry is derived from a study of blood T cells in healthy people across ages (dated by TCRdb to between 2014 and 2017). The study in broad terms: In model experiments, template switching captured about one uniquely barcoded TCR beta cDNA molecule for every two T cells. Age-related changes in TCR beta repertoire diversity were measured in the study by deep sequencing normalized with unique cDNA molecular identifiers. The donors were split into four age groups: young (average about 16 years), middle-aged (over 35), aged (approximately 60) and long-lived (roughly 88). Donors of different ages were randomly distributed across sequencing lanes to avoid experimental bias. For two donors (one aged 18 to 30 and one aged 80 or older), the study analyzed two additional independent replicas of 1 million unique cDNA reads from the same blood draw.

The CDR3 runs 14 amino acids, cysteine and phenylalanine included. The entry retains the CDR3 DNA only, 42 bases that are in frame from base 1. Based on the germline V gene, the CDR1 and CDR2 sequences are WSHSY and SAAADI. Here is what the overall study found, with its caveats: Since profiling was done on bulk unsorted PBMCs, naive and antigen-experienced compartments could not be conclusively compared. Because the CMV infection status of the donors was unknown, age-related changes in expanded clonotypes may potentially have been confounded. As age increased, observed TCR beta diversity per million T cells dropped in a roughly linear way, and a significant reduction was already evident by age around 41. Observed TCR beta diversity correlated strongly with the percentage of naive T cells measured by flow cytometry. Compared with the aged group, more naive CD4+ T cells, fewer expanded clones and increased TCR diversity were shown by the long-lived group, suggesting age selection. Estimates of total diversity based on one million sequenced T cells were regarded as lower bounds and as underestimates.

Library generation was performed with 5' RACE. Sequencing was carried out with an Illumina HiSeq 2500. A second about 7 to 12 cycle PCR used a sample-barcoded 5' primer and a J-beta primer mix. A template-switch 5' adaptor carrying 12 random nucleotides introduced a unique molecular identifier onto each TCR beta cDNA molecule. Each sample yielded at least 3 million CDR3-containing paired-end reads. First-strand cDNA synthesis was performed from all RNA using the Mint cDNA synthesis kit, with priming by a TRBC-specific oligonucleotide. All cDNA was treated with uracil-DNA glycosylase and then went through a first 18-cycle PCR with the universal primers M1SS and BC2_uni_R. The original pipeline was this. Normalization of each sample was performed by random selection of 1 million high-quality reads, each carrying a distinct molecular identifier. Reads sharing molecular identifiers were discarded rather than binned into consensus sequences. MiTCR, with a Q25 quality threshold and the strictest error-elimination algorithm, was used for CDR3 identification, clonotype clustering and error correction. A nonparametric unseen species model with Euler transformation was used to estimate lower-bound total TCR beta diversity. TCRdb reprocessing: public reads trimmed at Q25 with fastp, clones called with MiXCR, in-frame beta chains kept. Under each unique CDR3 protein, matching rows form one entry showing the most common genes and DNA. The V and J calls reflect TCRdb's pipeline rather than the authors' work. The table for this sample lists approximately 810,000 distinct CDR3 sequences; under 35% of them were counted only once. The ten largest clones capture roughly 17% of the sample.

Sequences were obtained from blood. The sequence came from a woman aged 80 or over in good health. The chain is assembled from TRBV10-2 and TRBJ1-2; TRBD1 might be the D gene, on 6 matching bases. This receptor carries the CDR3 CASRESPRGGGYTF. Here is the DNA: TGCGCCAGCAGGGAGTCACCAAGAGGGGGTGGCTACACCTTC.